A single sample is the source of the 30 T cell receptor beta chains below, sequenced in a study of OX40 agonist ivuxolimab in advanced cancers. The protocol was immunoSEQ multiplex PCR, while the TCRdb copy is restricted to in-frame clones and leaves out a portion. The sample has fewer than 25,000 clones, approximately 80% seen once. The material sequenced was CD4+ or CD8+ T cells sorted from blood, taken in a trial of the OX40 agonist ivuxolimab. All receptors derive from an adult with an advanced solid tumor such as melanoma, head and neck, liver or kidney cancer.

The chain combines TRBV5-1 with TRBJ2-7; 8 nucleotides align to TRBD2. Germline-derived CDR1 and CDR2 are SGHRS and YFSETQ. V shed 2 bases and J 3 bases; nucleotides not matched to a gene: 4. There are 14 residues in the CDR3. CDR3 sequence reads: CASSFSGAIYEQYF. DNA of the CDR3: TGCGCCAGCAGCTTTAGCGGGGCGATCTACGAGCAGTACTTC.

This rearrangement joins TRBV5-4 to TRBJ2-1, with 7 positions matching TRBD2. V was clipped by 0 bases and J by 5 bases; unmatched bases: 8. The CDR3 totals 16 residues. Germline-derived CDR1 and CDR2 are SGHNT and YYREEE (reference sequence). The CDR3 is CASSLVVSGLHNEQFF. The CDR3 coding sequence is TGTGCCAGCAGCTTGGTGGTTAGCGGGCTACACAATGAGCAGTTCTTC.

This chain joins TRBV6-6 and TRBJ1-1; TRBD1 might be the D (5 bases). Germline loops: CDR1 MNHNY, CDR2 SVGAGI (reference sequence). The CDR3 is 13 amino acids. The ends were cut back, 6 bases at V and 10 bases at J, with 18 bases in the middle. CDR3 sequence: CASRAGKVFRAFF. CDR3 nucleotides: TGTGCCAGCAGGGCAGGGAAGGTTTTTAGAGCTTTCTTT.

This clone was seen only once. The gene calls are TRBV6-5 and TRBJ1-1; D gene uncertain. The germline V and J ends were trimmed by 1 base and 1 base, with 7 bases remaining between them. Germline CDR1 MNHEY, CDR2 SVGAGI. The CDR3 runs 14 residues. CDR3 protein: CASSYWDKNTEAFF. The DNA for the CDR3 is TGTGCCAGCAGTTACTGGGATAAGAACACTGAAGCTTTCTTT.

The V gene is TRBV28, the J gene TRBJ1-2; TRBD1 matches 10 bases. The CDR3 is 14 residues long. V gave up 4 bases and J gave up 7 bases; unmatched junction bases: 6. Germline V gene sequence: CDR1 MDHEN, CDR2 SYDVKM. The CDR3 loop reads CASSSWGQGPGYTF. The DNA for the CDR3 is TGTGCCAGCAGTTCTTGGGGACAGGGGCCTGGCTACACCTTC.

The chain recombines TRBV6-5 with TRBJ2-7; D is ambiguous. Germline lookup yields CDR1 MNHEY and CDR2 SVGAGI. Trimming removed 5 bases from V and 1 base from J, with 3 bases in between. This CDR3 has 11 residues. This CDR3 is CASSHSYEQYF. CDR3 bases: TGTGCCAGCAGTCATTCCTACGAGCAGTACTTC.

This chain uses TRBV27 with TRBJ1-3; 7 nucleotides line up with TRBD1. The end of the DNA aligns better with TRBJ2-2, so the J call may be wrong. The CDR3 is made up of 13 amino acids. Germline CDR1 reads MNHEY; CDR2 reads SMNVEV (reference sequence). CDR3 bases: TGTGCCAGCAGTACAGGGGCCCCCGGGGAGCTGTTTTTT. Residues: CASSTGAPGELFF.

The chain has TRBV5-5 and TRBJ2-3; the match to TRBD1 covers 10 bases. The CDR3 extends over 14 amino acids. Germline CDR1 reads SGHKS; CDR2 reads YYEKEE (reference sequence). V lost 4 bases to trimming and J lost 3 bases; unmatched junction nucleotides: 2. The CDR3 DNA reads TGTGCCAGCAGCAGGGACAGGGGTACAGATACGCAGTATTTT. This translates into CASSRDRGTDTQYF. The full variable domain, in which reference TRBV5-5 and TRBJ2-3 provide the parts outside the CDR3, is DAGVTQSPTHLIKTRGQQVTLRCSPISGHKSVSWYQQVLGQGPQFIFQYYEKEERGRGNFPDRFSARQFPNYSSELNVNALLLGDSALYLCASSRDRGTDTQYFGPGTRLTVL.

The chain is built from TRBV18 and TRBJ2-2, with a weak D call TRBD2 (5 bases). Germline CDR1 reads KGHSH; CDR2 reads LQKENI. This CDR3 has 15 amino acids. V dropped 3 bases and J dropped 5 bases, with 13 bases sitting between them. Here the CDR3 DNA reads TGTGCCAGCTCACCTGGAGGCTATAAGACCGGGGAGCTGTTTTTT. Translated: CASSPGGYKTGELFF. Full variable domain (outside the CDR3, taken from reference TRBV18 and TRBJ2-2): NAGVMQNPRHLVRRRGQEARLRCSPMKGHSHVYWYRQLPEEGLKFMVYLQKENIIDESGMPKERFSAEFPKEGPSILRIQQVVRGDSAAYFCASSPGGYKTGELFFGEGSRLTVL.

This chain connects TRBV7-2 to TRBJ1-6, with 7 bases lining up with TRBD1. The germline V gene has CDR1 SGHTA and CDR2 FQGNSA. Unmatched junction bases numbered 9, after V lost 5 bases and J lost 2 bases. The CDR3 has 17 amino acids. CDR3 DNA sequence: TGTGCCAGCAGCGCAAGACAGGGTTTGACCTATAATTCACCCCTCCACTTT. This sequence encodes CASSARQGLTYNSPLHF.

The gene calls are TRBV7-3 and TRBJ2-1, with 7 nucleotides matching TRBD2. This CDR3 has 13 residues. Germline V gene data show CDR1 as SGHTA and CDR2 as FQGTGA. J lost 9 bases, V lost 5 bases, and 7 bases had no gene match. The CDR3 is CASSPQRGPEQFF. The CDR3 DNA reads TGTGCCAGCAGCCCTCAGCGGGGACCTGAGCAGTTCTTC.

The chain employs TRBV5-5 and TRBJ1-5; D gene unclear. This CDR3 is 14 amino acids long. Per the germline V gene, CDR1 is SGHKS and CDR2 is YYEKEE (reference sequence). Trimming pared 0 bases from V and 5 bases from J, leaving 9 bases between. Here the CDR3 DNA reads TGTGCCAGCAGCTTGGGGGCGCTGTATCAGCCCCAGCATTTT. Its protein is CASSLGALYQPQHF.

This chain joins TRBV9 and TRBJ2-2; 7 bases align to TRBD1. The ends lost 5 bases at V and 0 bases at J; junction bases unmatched: 7. Germline CDR1 SGDLS, CDR2 YYNGEE. The CDR3 runs 16 residues. In nucleotides, the CDR3 is TGTGCCAGCAGTAAAGGGGGCTCGGCGAACACCGGGGAGCTGTTTTTT. As protein: CASSKGGSANTGELFF.

The chain has TRBV5-1 and TRBJ2-1, with D possibly TRBD2 on 6 matching bases. CDR3 size: 15 residues. Germline V gene lookup returns CDR1 SGHRS and CDR2 YFSETQ. V gave up 4 bases and J gave up 7 bases, with 18 bases separating them. The CDR3 sequence is CASSPGGWGVNEQFF. CDR3 in DNA: TGCGCCAGCAGCCCCGGAGGGTGGGGAGTTAATGAGCAGTTCTTC.

This clone was seen just once. The J gene is TRBJ1-3, the V gene TRBV7-2; D not resolved. CDR3 size: 14 residues. From germline, CDR1 is SGHTA and CDR2 FQGNSA. The ends were cut back, 1 base at V and 0 bases at J, with 4 bases in the middle. The CDR3 DNA is TGTGCCAGCAGCTTAGACAGCTCTGGAAACACCATATATTTT. This codes for CASSLDSSGNTIYF.

This rearrangement joins TRBV5-7 to TRBJ2-1, with D possibly being TRBD1 or TRBD2 (5 bases each). TRBV5-7 counts as an open reading frame of uncertain function. CDR3 length: 17 residues. Between the trimmed V and J ends, which lost 0 bases and 2 bases, there was a span of 15 bases. The CDR3 coding sequence is TGTGCCAGCAGCTTGGAATGCCGGGACCCGCCCTACAATGAGCAGTTCTTC. Translating gives CASSLECRDPPYNEQFF.

The chain links TRBV7-2 to TRBJ1-2; D unresolved. Germline V gives CDR1 SGHTA, CDR2 FQGNSA. Trimming pared 1 base from V and 0 bases from J, leaving 6 bases between. The CDR3 has 14 amino acids. The CDR3 region has the DNA TGTGCCAGCAGCTTAGACGGAGCTAACTATGGCTACACCTTC. It is translated as CASSLDGANYGYTF.

V usage is TRBV6-1 and J usage is TRBJ2-7, with TRBD2 as a possible D gene (6 bases). V lost 0 bases and J lost 6, with 18 bases in between. From germline, CDR1 is MNHNS and CDR2 SASEGT. This CDR3 is 16 amino acids long. CDR3: CASSEARAGRRGEQYF. CDR3 coding DNA: TGTGCCAGCAGTGAAGCTCGGGCAGGGCGGAGGGGCGAGCAGTACTTC.

The count of this clone is one. The rearrangement links TRBV6-1 to TRBJ2-7; D gene unclear. This CDR3 is built from 12 residues. Trimming removed 7 bases from V and 2 bases from J, with 9 bases in between. Germline loops: CDR1 MNHNS, CDR2 SASEGT. CDR3 sequence (DNA): TGTGCCAGCACGGTCCTCCCCTACGAGCAGTACTTC. This translates into CASTVLPYEQYF.

This clone was detected only once. V is TRBV5-1 and J is TRBJ2-1; D is tentatively TRBD1 or TRBD2 (5 bases each). This CDR3 is 15 amino acids long. V lost 0 bases to trimming and J lost 9 bases, with 16 bases between them. Germline V CDR1 and CDR2: SGHRS, YFSETQ. The CDR3 nucleotides read TGCGCCAGCAGCTTGGTTGGGGACGGGGTCGGTGAGCAGTTCTTC. Protein: CASSLVGDGVGEQFF.

In this sample, this clone turned up a few times. The V gene is TRBV5-5, the J gene TRBJ2-3; a possible D gene is TRBD1 (8 bases). Per germline, CDR1 SGHKS and CDR2 YYEKEE (reference sequence). V shed 6 bases and J shed 4 bases, with 18 bases lying between them. The CDR3 sequence is 15 residues long. The CDR3 DNA sequence: TGTGCCAGCACCAAAGGACAGGGAGGGGCAGATACGCAGTATTTT. Its translation: CASTKGQGGADTQYF.

This clone was observed a handful of times. This sequence joins TRBV7-2 and TRBJ1-5; 9 bases line up with TRBD1. This CDR3 is built from 14 residues. From germline, CDR1 is SGHTA and CDR2 FQGNSA. Unmatched junction bases numbered 4, after V lost 3 bases and J lost 7 bases. The CDR3, as DNA: TGTGCCAGCAGCTTCGGGACAGGGCTCCAGCCCCAGCATTTT. As protein: CASSFGTGLQPQHF.

The V call is TRBV7-9, the J call TRBJ2-7; tentatively, D is TRBD2 (5 bases). This CDR3 is 14 amino acids long. Trimming shortened V by 1 base and J by 2 bases, and 9 bases separated the two germline ends. Germline V CDR1 and CDR2: SEHNR, FQNEAQ (reference sequence). This CDR3 is CASSLGGETYEQYF. Here the CDR3 DNA reads TGTGCCAGCAGCTTAGGTGGGGAGACCTACGAGCAGTACTTC.

The CDR3 protein is CASSISAGDTEAFF. The CDR3 DNA sequence: TGTGCCAGTAGTATATCGGCAGGGGACACTGAAGCTTTCTTT. The rearrangement joins TRBV19 to TRBJ1-1; TRBD1 is a possible D gene (6 bases). This CDR3 spans 14 amino acids. The ends were cut back, 2 bases at V and 3 bases at J, with 10 bases in the middle. The germline V gene encodes CDR1 LNHDA and CDR2 SQIVND (reference sequence).

The J gene is TRBJ1-1, the V gene TRBV4-1; no clear D gene. This CDR3 is built from 15 residues. V lost 1 base and J 2 bases, leaving 11 bases between the germline ends. Per germline, CDR1 MGHRA and CDR2 YSYEKL. The CDR3 nucleotides are TGCGCCAGCAGCCAAGGGACCTCCCGTAACACTGAAGCTTTCTTT. Protein sequence: CASSQGTSRNTEAFF.

The chain is built from TRBV30 and TRBJ1-3; D might be TRBD1 (6 bases). This CDR3 comprises 16 residues. Per the germline V gene, CDR1 is GTSNPN and CDR2 is SVGIG (reference sequence). Deletions cut 4 bases from V and 3 bases from J, with 19 bases between. CDR3 nucleotides: TGTGCCTGGACCTCAGGACAGAAAGACGGTGGAAACACCATATATTTT. Encoded protein: CAWTSGQKDGGNTIYF.

The J gene is TRBJ1-3, the V gene TRBV6-1, with D tentatively TRBD1 (6 bases). CDR1 is MNHNS and CDR2 is SASEGT in the germline V gene. The CDR3 has 16 residues. Trimming took off 4 bases at V and 1 base at J, with 14 bases between the two ends. The CDR3 is CASSGRGVGSGNTIYF. CDR3 nucleotides: TGTGCCAGCAGTGGCAGGGGAGTAGGGTCTGGAAACACCATATATTTT.

This clone was counted a single time. The V call is TRBV28, the J call TRBJ2-5; 9 nucleotides line up with TRBD1. Trimming took 3 bases from V and 1 from J; bases not matched to a gene: 3. CDR1 and CDR2 from the germline V gene are MDHEN and SYDVKM. This CDR3 region has 15 residues. CDR3 nucleotide sequence: TGTGCCAGCAGTTTCGGGACAGGGATCCAAGAGACCCAGTACTTC. Translated, it gives CASSFGTGIQETQYF.

There are a few counts of this clone. The chain combines TRBV7-2 with TRBJ1-2; a possible D gene is TRBD1 (5 bases). CDR3 length equals 13 residues. Germline loops: CDR1 SGHTA, CDR2 FQGNSA. Trimming pared 4 bases from V and 8 bases from J, leaving 14 bases between. Here the CDR3 DNA reads TGTGCCAGCAGCTCCGGGGAGGGGCGAGGCTACACCTTC. Its translation: CASSSGEGRGYTF. Full variable domain (remainder filled in from reference TRBV7-2 and TRBJ1-2): GAGVSQSPSNKVTEKGKDVELRCDPISGHTALYWYRQSLGQGLEFLIYFQGNSAPDKSGLPSDRFSAERTGGSVSTLTIQRTQQEDSAVYLCASSSGEGRGYTFGSGTRLTVV.

The chain uses TRBV6-5 and TRBJ1-6; 9 nucleotides agree with TRBD1. The CDR3 contains 14 residues. The junction had 6 bases not matched to a gene; V was cut back by 6 bases and J by 9 bases. From germline, CDR1 is MNHEY and CDR2 SVGAGI. CDR3 sequence reads: CASSPGQGSSPLHF. Written as DNA, the CDR3 is TGTGCCAGCAGCCCCGGACAGGGGAGTTCACCCCTCCACTTT.